The 10 T cell receptor beta chains listed next were all sequenced from one sample in a study of blood T cell repertoires in COVID-19. The repertoire was sequenced with immunoSEQ multiplex PCR; TCRdb's copy has only in-frame clones and lacks some. The sample has about 240,000 clones, 75% to 90% seen once; the top ten hold roughly 7%. The sample comprised peripheral blood. These receptor sequences come from a man aged 60 to 75 who had recovered from COVID-19.

V gene TRBV9 combines with J gene TRBJ1-5; 9 bases line up with TRBD1. This CDR3 spans 16 amino acids. The V segment lost 0 bases and the J segment 1 base; nucleotides outside the gene matches: 2. Germline assignment: CDR1 SGDLS and CDR2 YYNGEE. The CDR3 spells CASSVGTGASNQPQHF. The DNA for the CDR3 is TGTGCCAGCAGCGTAGGGACAGGGGCGAGCAATCAGCCCCAGCATTTT.

This chain links TRBV12-3 or TRBV12-4 with TRBJ2-7; 7 bases match TRBD1. Trimming took 5 bases from V and 1 from J; bases not matched to a gene: 2. CDR3 length: 13 amino acids. This CDR3 reads CASSKQGSYEQYV. The DNA for the CDR3 is TGTGCCAGCAGTAAACAGGGGTCCTACGAGCAGTACGTC.

The chain couples TRBV12-5 to TRBJ2-2; D gene ambiguous. Trimming pared 2 bases from V and 6 bases from J, leaving 7 bases between. CDR1 is LGHNT and CDR2 is FRNRAP in the germline V gene. The CDR3 covers 13 residues. CDR3 nucleotide sequence: TGTGCTAGTGGTTTGTCTCCAGCCGGGGAGCTGTTTTTT. Protein: CASGLSPAGELFF.

In DNA form, the CDR3 reads TGTGCCAGCAGTCGTGACAGGACTTTCGCAACTAATGAAAAACTGTTTTTT. Its protein product is CASSRDRTFATNEKLFF. The chain is built from TRBV27 and TRBJ1-4, with a possible D match to TRBD1 (6 bases). With 5 bases removed from V and 0 bases from J, the gap between germline ends came to 16 bases. This CDR3 comprises 17 residues. Germline V gene sequence: CDR1 MNHEY, CDR2 SMNVEV (reference sequence).

The chain joins TRBV19 to TRBJ1-2, with D unresolved. The V gene lost 0 bases and the J gene lost 2 bases, with 4 bases spanning the gap. CDR1 LNHDA and CDR2 SQIVND come from the germline V gene (reference sequence). The CDR3 contains 13 residues. The CDR3 loop is CASSIDGNYGYTF. The DNA of the CDR3 is TGTGCCAGTAGTATAGACGGGAACTATGGCTACACCTTC.

The V call is TRBV3-1 (or the pseudogene TRBV3-2), the J call TRBJ2-7, with 9 bases aligning to TRBD2. J was trimmed by 4 bases and V by 4 bases; bases with no gene match: 11. The CDR3 runs 16 residues. Germline V gene sequence: CDR1 LGHDT, CDR2 YNNKEL (reference sequence). In DNA form, the CDR3 reads TGTGCCAGCAGCCTCAGACGTGGAGCGGGGGGATACGAGCAGTACTTC. Encoded protein: CASSLRRGAGGYEQYF.

The CDR3 sequence: CASRLAFEQFF. The CDR3, as DNA: TGTGCCAGCCGACTAGCTTTCGAGCAGTTCTTC. This chain uses TRBV6-5 with TRBJ2-1, with 7 bases identical to TRBD2. Germline assignment: CDR1 MNHEY and CDR2 SVGAGI. V was pared by 8 bases and J by 10 bases, with 5 bases of the junction left unmatched. The CDR3 consists of 11 residues.

This chain links TRBV3-1 (or the pseudogene TRBV3-2) with TRBJ2-3, with 11 bases fitting TRBD2. After removal of 6 bases from V and 6 bases from J, the junction contained 8 bases not matched to a gene. Per germline, CDR1 LGHDT and CDR2 YNNKEL (reference sequence). The CDR3 runs 15 residues. DNA for the CDR3: TGTGCCAGCAGTATTAGCGGGGGGGTGGATGATACGCAGTATTTT. Its translation is CASSISGGVDDTQYF.

The chain carries TRBV4-1 and TRBJ1-2; 7 nucleotides align to TRBD1. The CDR3 consists of 15 residues. Per the germline V gene, CDR1 is MGHRA and CDR2 is YSYEKL. After removal of 6 bases from V and 4 bases from J, the junction contained 11 bases not matched to a gene. The CDR3 DNA is TGCGCCAGCAGTGAAACGGGACAGAGTCTCTATGGCTACACCTTC. Protein sequence: CASSETGQSLYGYTF.

Notes on this clone: Other DNA sequences of this sample code for an identical CDR3. V and J are TRBV19 and TRBJ2-6; TRBD1 matches 7 bases. Germline V lookup: CDR1 LNHDA, CDR2 SQIVND (reference sequence). V dropped 6 bases and J dropped 3; count of bases not matched to a gene: 5. This CDR3 is built from 15 residues. CDR3 region: CASRRQGFGANVLTF. CDR3 nucleotide sequence: TGTGCCAGTAGGAGACAGGGCTTTGGGGCCAACGTCCTGACTTTC.